This passage covers 22 T cell receptor beta chains from one sample sequenced in a study of identical twins (dated by TCRdb to 2016 to 2017). Receptor amplification or capture employed 5' RACE. The reads were generated on an Illumina HiSeq 2000. TCRdb reran the public reads through fastp at Q25 and MiXCR, keeping productive beta chains. Rows with one shared CDR3 protein collapse into an entry with the most common genes and DNA. For this sample there are a few hundred thousand distinct CDR3 sequences; just under 9.5% appear just once. Approximately 7% of the sample comes from the top ten. These sequences were also reported in another study, on yellow fever vaccine responses in identical twins.

Sequenced input: CD8+ T cells sorted from blood. All receptors derive from a woman between 18 and 29 years old in good health.

Note on this clonotype: A read error may explain this, as a much larger clone is one base away. The chain has TRBV20-1 and TRBJ2-7; 8 bases are shared with TRBD2. The junction had 8 bases not matched to a gene; V was cut back by 5 bases and J by 2 bases. Germline values: CDR1 DFQATT, CDR2 SNEGSKA (reference sequence). This CDR3 has 14 amino acids. CDR3 protein: CSAGGLAWPYEQYF. The CDR3 DNA sequence: TGCAGTGCTGGAGGACTAGCCTGGCCCTACGAGCAGTACTTC.

The chain joins TRBV11-2 to TRBJ2-5; 7 nucleotides line up with TRBD2. Germline CDR1 and CDR2: SGHAT and FQNNGV. CDR3 length: 14 amino acids. V trimming: 10 bases; J trimming: 5 bases; junction bases outside the gene matches: 13. CDR3 coding DNA: TGTGCCACCTCGCCGGCGGGAGTGGAGGAGACCCAGTACTTC. Protein sequence: CATSPAGVEETQYF.

This clonotype was seen a handful of times. The V and J genes are TRBV20-1 and TRBJ2-1; D is ambiguous. In germline, CDR1 is DFQATT, CDR2 SNEGSKA (reference sequence). Trimming took 1 base from V and 5 from J, leaving 18 bases between them. This CDR3 has 16 amino acids. DNA for the CDR3: TGCAGTGCTAGAGGGGCCCGGCTTTTTATTGACAATGAGCAGTTCTTC. This encodes CSARGARLFIDNEQFF.

This clonotype was seen more than once but under ten times. This chain connects TRBV28 to TRBJ2-3; D uncertain. V lost 5 bases and J lost 2, with 14 bases in between. This CDR3 region has 15 residues. CDR1 MDHEN and CDR2 SYDVKM come from the germline V gene. Written as DNA, the CDR3 is TGTGCCAGCAGTACCCGGACCTTATACACAGATACGCAGTATTTT. This sequence encodes CASSTRTLYTDTQYF.

This clonotype was counted between two and nine times. This chain uses TRBV4-1 with TRBJ2-7; D is perhaps TRBD1 (6 bases). This CDR3 contains 15 residues. With 6 bases removed from V and 0 bases from J, the gap between germline ends came to 15 bases. From germline, CDR1 is MGHRA and CDR2 YSYEKL. CDR3 sequence reads: CASSTPNRDSYEQYF. CDR3 DNA sequence: TGCGCCAGCAGTACGCCCAACAGGGACTCCTACGAGCAGTACTTC.

The sample holds many counts of this clonotype. The chain joins TRBV28 to TRBJ2-4; D call uncertain. Germline V gene data show CDR1 as MDHEN and CDR2 as SYDVKM. The CDR3 runs 15 residues. The ends were cut back, 4 bases at V and 0 bases at J, with 10 bases in the middle. This CDR3 is CASSSPEVAKNIQYF. Here the CDR3 DNA reads TGTGCCAGCAGTTCCCCTGAGGTAGCCAAAAACATTCAGTACTTC.

Concerning this clonotype: This clone may be a read error of a much larger clone one base away. The chain employs TRBV7-6 and TRBJ2-3; TRBD2 agrees at 8 bases. The CDR3 length is 14 residues. The ends lost 5 bases at V and 2 bases at J; junction bases unmatched: 3. CDR1 is SGHVS and CDR2 is FNYEAQ in the germline V gene. CDR3 region: CASSLSGTTDTQYF. CDR3 coding DNA: TGTGCCAGCAGCCTTAGCGGGACCACAGATACGCAGTATTTT.

This clonotype was seen many times. The V gene is TRBV9, the J gene TRBJ2-2; D is perhaps TRBD1 (6 bases). The CDR3 length is 17 residues. Germline assignment: CDR1 SGDLS and CDR2 YYNGEE. Trimming took off 3 bases at V and 0 bases at J, with 15 bases between the two ends. The CDR3 reads CASSATLRDTNTGELFF. CDR3 sequence (DNA): TGTGCCAGCAGCGCTACACTCCGGGACACGAACACCGGGGAGCTGTTTTTT.

This chain connects TRBV2 to TRBJ2-3, with D maybe TRBD1 (6 bases). Between the trimmed V and J ends, which lost 10 bases and 2 bases, there was a span of 22 bases. The germline V gene encodes CDR1 SNHLY and CDR2 FYNNEI. This CDR3 has 16 residues. The CDR3 sequence: CATPTGQQKLTDTQYF. The DNA for the CDR3 is TGTGCCACCCCAACTGGACAGCAGAAGCTCACAGATACGCAGTATTTT.

This clonotype was picked up many times. This chain joins TRBV12-3 or TRBV12-4 and TRBJ2-5, with 7 bases fitting TRBD1. V gave up 6 bases and J gave up 5 bases; unmatched junction bases: 9. The CDR3 is 14 residues long. The CDR3, as DNA: TGTGCCAGCAGACCAGACAGGGATTGGGAGACCCAGTACTTC. Amino acid sequence: CASRPDRDWETQYF.

This clonotype was counted ten times or more. In DNA form, the CDR3 reads TGTGCCAGCAGTTTAGGACAGCCAGCTTACAATGAGCAGTTCTTC. It is translated as CASSLGQPAYNEQFF. This chain joins TRBV27 and TRBJ2-1, with a weak D call TRBD1 (6 bases). The CDR3 is made up of 15 amino acids. CDR1 MNHEY and CDR2 SMNVEV come from the germline V gene (reference sequence). Trimming cost V 2 bases and J 4 bases, with 12 bases left between them.

This clonotype was observed at least ten times. V and J are TRBV4-3 and TRBJ2-5, with D maybe TRBD2 (6 bases). Per germline, CDR1 LGHNA and CDR2 YSLEER. The CDR3 runs to 14 residues. Trimming stripped 1 base from V and 3 bases from J, with 9 bases between. CDR3 sequence reads: CASSQGDLEETQYF. The CDR3 bases are TGCGCCAGCAGCCAAGGGGACTTGGAAGAGACCCAGTACTTC.

DNA of the CDR3: TGTGCCACCAGCAGAGAGGGACTAGCGGGACCCTACGAGCAGTACTTC. Translating gives CATSREGLAGPYEQYF. The genes are TRBV15 and TRBJ2-7; 13 positions match TRBD2. Trimming cost V 0 bases and J 2 bases; bases outside gene matches: 1. Germline CDR1 is LNHNV and CDR2 is YYDKDF (reference sequence). The CDR3 covers 16 residues.

This clonotype occurred many times. The CDR3 reads CASSLTSASYNEQFF. DNA of the CDR3: TGTGCCAGCAGCCTGACTAGCGCCTCCTACAATGAGCAGTTCTTC. This rearrangement joins TRBV7-9 to TRBJ2-1, with 8 bases matching TRBD2. This CDR3 has 15 residues. The germline V gene encodes CDR1 SEHNR and CDR2 FQNEAQ (reference sequence). The V gene end was trimmed by 5 bases and the J gene end by 0 bases; junction bases not matched to a gene: 3.

In its sample, this clonotype was seen a few times. This chain connects TRBV7-9 to TRBJ2-1; D gene ambiguous. V shed 1 base and J shed 8 bases, with 9 bases lying between them. CDR3 length: 13 amino acids. Germline values: CDR1 SEHNR, CDR2 FQNEAQ (reference sequence). Written as DNA, the CDR3 is TGTGCCAGCAGCTTAGATGTCTTGGATGAGCAGTTCTTC. Protein sequence: CASSLDVLDEQFF. The whole variable domain, remainder taken from reference TRBV7-9 and TRBJ2-1, is DTGVSQNPRHKITKRGQNVTFRCDPISEHNRLYWYRQTLGQGPEFLTYFQNEAQLEKSRLLSDRFSAERPKGSFSTLEIQRTEQGDSAMYLCASSLDVLDEQFFGPGTRLTVL.

The sample holds a few counts of this clonotype. V is TRBV7-2 and J is TRBJ2-1, with 12 bases matching TRBD2. This CDR3 comprises 14 residues. With V trimmed by 6 bases and J by 12 bases, 9 bases remained unmatched. The germline V gene encodes CDR1 SGHTA and CDR2 FQGNSA. CDR3 in amino acids: CASSSLAGGPGQFF. The CDR3 nucleotides are TGTGCCAGCAGTTCCCTAGCGGGGGGGCCGGGGCAGTTCTTC.

The rearrangement links TRBV6-2 or TRBV6-3 to TRBJ2-2; 10 nucleotides line up with TRBD2. With V trimmed by 0 bases and J by 4 bases, 8 bases remained unmatched. This CDR3 is built from 18 residues. Germline values: CDR1 MNHEY, CDR2 SVGEGT. CDR3 in DNA: TGTGCCAGCAGTTACTCTAGCCGGACTAGCGGAATCACCGGGGAGCTGTTTTTT. Amino acid sequence: CASSYSSRTSGITGELFF.

The chain links TRBV4-2 to TRBJ2-5, with D maybe TRBD2 (6 bases). Germline V CDR1 and CDR2: LGHNA, YNFKEQ. The germline V and J ends were trimmed by 0 bases and 1 base, with 12 bases remaining between them. The CDR3 is made up of 16 amino acids. In DNA form, the CDR3 reads TGTGCCAGCAGCCAAGAAGCGGGTACCGTCCAAGAGACCCAGTACTTC. It encodes CASSQEAGTVQETQYF.

The chain has TRBV7-9 and TRBJ2-7, with TRBD2 identical over 12 bases. The CDR3 totals 13 residues. Trimming at V came to 11 bases and at J to 3 bases, leaving 5 bases not matched to a gene. The V gene's germline CDR1 is SEHNR and CDR2 FQNEAQ (reference sequence). The CDR3 sequence: CACRTSGDYEQYF. In DNA form, the CDR3 reads TGTGCCTGTCGGACTAGCGGGGACTACGAGCAGTACTTC. The variable domain in full, completed from reference TRBV7-9 and TRBJ2-7, reads DTGVSQNPRHKITKRGQNVTFRCDPISEHNRLYWYRQTLGQGPEFLTYFQNEAQLEKSRLLSDRFSAERPKGSFSTLEIQRTEQGDSAMYLCACRTSGDYEQYFGPGTRLTVT.

The genes are TRBV28 and TRBJ2-7, with TRBD1 identical over 10 bases. Germline V lookup: CDR1 MDHEN, CDR2 SYDVKM. The CDR3 runs 12 residues. V shed 9 bases, J shed 5 bases, and the junction held 4 bases outside the gene matches. The CDR3 is CASDRGLNEQYF. In DNA, the CDR3 is TGTGCCAGTGACAGGGGGCTGAACGAGCAGTACTTC.

The chain joins TRBV10-1 to TRBJ2-1, with 10 bases lining up with TRBD2. The CDR3 has 14 amino acids. With 4 bases clipped from V and 8 bases from J, the junction kept 5 bases outside the gene matches. The germline CDR1 and CDR2 sequences are WNHNN and SYGVQD (reference sequence). In DNA, the CDR3 is TGCGCCAGCAGTGGTGCTAGCGGGGGACATGAGCAGTTCTTC. Residues: CASSGASGGHEQFF.

DNA for the CDR3: TGTGCCAGCAGATACCAGGGGGAGTACGAGCAGTACTTC. Residues: CASRYQGEYEQYF. The rearrangement links TRBV5-6 to TRBJ2-7, with 7 bases identical to TRBD1. V was clipped by 5 bases and J by 4 bases; unmatched bases: 6. The CDR3 loop spans 13 amino acids. In germline, CDR1 is SGHDT, CDR2 YYEEEE.